Listed below are T cell receptor beta chains from one sample, sequenced in a study of cytomegalovirus exposure and HLA in healthy donors. Clones were read by immunoSEQ multiplex PCR, and TCRdb kept only the in-frame ones, dropping some. The sample contains 75,000 to 85,000 clones, approximately 90% of which appear only once. The specimen sequenced was PBMCs. The receptors originated from a man younger than 40 in good health and CMV-seronegative. Both conserved end residues are part of each CDR3. A D gene is named only where the DNA matches it firmly. Part of the rows lack a size; the others show once, few, many or a class for expanded clones.

abundance,v_gene,len,d_gene,j_gene,CDR3aa,CDR3nt
NA,TRBV27,14,NA,TRBJ2-3,CASSFPSGTDTQYF,TGTGCCAGCAGTTTCCCTAGCGGCACAGATACGCAGTATTTT
NA,TRBV6-5,15,TRBD2,TRBJ2-5,CASRPTSGLQETQYF,TGTGCCAGCAGACCCACTAGCGGACTCCAAGAGACCCAGTACTTC
NA,TRBV2,12,NA,TRBJ1-1,CASIERNTEAFF,TGTGCCAGCATTGAGCGGAACACTGAAGCTTTCTTT
NA,TRBV11-1,14,TRBD1,TRBJ2-5,CASSSDRYQETQYF,TGTGCCAGCAGCTCGGACAGGTACCAAGAGACCCAGTACTTC
NA,TRBV6-5,15,NA,TRBJ1-3,CASRPDSVSGNTIYF,TGTGCCAGCAGACCAGACAGCGTCTCTGGAAACACCATATATTTT
NA,TRBV11-3,15,TRBD2,TRBJ2-5,CASSLGLAGVETQYF,TGTGCCAGCAGCCTGGGACTAGCGGGAGTTGAGACCCAGTACTTC
NA,TRBV27,16,TRBD2,TRBJ2-1,CASSFTSGNSYNEQFF,TGTGCCAGCAGTTTTACTAGCGGGAACTCCTACAATGAGCAGTTCTTC
NA,TRBV7-2,12,NA,TRBJ2-7,CASSLRGYEQYF,TGTGCCAGCAGCTTGAGAGGCTACGAGCAGTACTTC
NA,TRBV6-5,12,NA,TRBJ1-2,CASSPWSNGYTF,TGTGCCAGCAGTCCGTGGAGTAATGGCTACACCTTC
NA,TRBV28,13,TRBD1,TRBJ2-7,CASSFGTGLEQYF,TGTGCCAGCAGTTTCGGGACAGGGCTCGAGCAGTACTTC
NA,TRBV27,17,TRBD2,TRBJ2-2,CASTREGLAGDTGELFF,TGTGCCAGCACCAGGGAAGGACTAGCGGGAGACACCGGGGAGCTGTTTTTT
NA,TRBV2,14,NA,TRBJ2-7,CASNGQFSGYEQYF,TGTGCCAGCAACGGACAGTTCAGCGGCTACGAGCAGTACTTC
NA,TRBV5-1,13,TRBD1,TRBJ2-3,CASRDRTTDTQYF,TGCGCCAGCCGGGACAGGACCACAGATACGCAGTATTTT
once,TRBV6-6,16,TRBD1,TRBJ2-7,CASTGLTGDRGLEQYF,TGTGCCAGCACCGGACTTACAGGGGACAGGGGTCTCGAGCAGTACTTC
NA,TRBV29-1,15,NA,TRBJ1-2,CSVEDLFSRVYGYTF,TGCAGCGTTGAAGATCTTTTTTCCAGGGTCTATGGCTACACCTTC
NA,TRBV6-1,13,NA,TRBJ1-5,CASGVTGDQPQHF,TGTGCCAGCGGGGTGACCGGGGATCAGCCCCAGCATTTT
NA,TRBV27,14,NA,TRBJ1-5,CASSLPGANQPQHF,TGTGCCAGCAGTTTACCAGGGGCTAATCAGCCCCAGCATTTT
NA,TRBV5-6,17,TRBD2,TRBJ2-3,CASSLASGGSQSYTQYF,TGTGCCAGCAGCTTGGCGTCGGGGGGAAGTCAGTCATATACGCAGTATTTT
NA,TRBV15,18,TRBD1,TRBJ1-4,CATSGVSGTAATNEKLFF,TGTGCCACCAGCGGTGTCAGTGGGACAGCCGCAACTAATGAAAAACTGTTTTTT
NA,TRBV28,16,NA,TRBJ2-1,CASRPLGGRGYNEQFF,TGTGCCAGCAGACCCTTAGGGGGGAGGGGCTACAATGAGCAGTTCTTC
NA,TRBV6-4,14,TRBD2,TRBJ2-2,CASSEETSGGELFF,TGTGCCAGCAGTGAGGAGACTAGCGGCGGGGAGCTGTTTTTT
NA,TRBV28,13,TRBD2,TRBJ2-1,CAVLAGSYNEQFF,TGTGCCGTTCTAGCGGGCTCCTACAATGAGCAGTTCTTC
once,TRBV4-2,16,TRBD2,TRBJ2-1,CASSPDQREVYNEQFF,TGTGCCAGCAGCCCGGACCAGCGGGAGGTCTACAATGAGCAGTTCTTC
NA,TRBV6-6,15,TRBD1,TRBJ1-6,CASSYPGQAGSPLHF,TGTGCCAGCAGTTACCCGGGACAGGCGGGGTCACCCCTCCACTTT
NA,TRBV5-6,17,NA,TRBJ1-6,CASSLWAPNSYNSPLHF,TGTGCCAGCAGCTTGTGGGCACCAAACTCCTATAATTCACCCCTCCACTTT
NA,TRBV21-1,16,NA,TRBJ2-3,CASSNPGTSGTDTQYF,TGTGCCAGCAGCAATCCCGGGACTAGCGGCACAGATACGCAGTATTTT
NA,TRBV7-2,18,NA,TRBJ1-3,CASSLAGGMKSSGNTIYF,TGTGCCAGCAGCTTAGCCGGGGGGATGAAGAGCTCTGGAAACACCATATATTTT
NA,TRBV27,19,TRBD2,TRBJ2-7,CASARRLAGGQAVSYEQYF,TGTGCCAGCGCCCGTAGGCTAGCGGGAGGACAGGCCGTCTCCTACGAGCAGTACTTC
NA,TRBV10-2,13,NA,TRBJ2-7,CASSEPYIGEQYF,TGCGCCAGCAGTGAGCCTTACATCGGGGAGCAGTACTTC
NA,TRBV5-1,16,TRBD1,TRBJ2-6,CASSFRQGSGANVLTF,TGCGCCAGCAGCTTCCGACAGGGTTCTGGGGCCAACGTCCTGACTTTC
NA,TRBV2,13,TRBD1,TRBJ1-1,CASGRQGFTEAFF,TGTGCCAGCGGAAGACAGGGGTTCACTGAAGCTTTCTTT
NA,TRBV2,14,NA,TRBJ1-2,CASSEERRSYGYTF,TGTGCCAGCAGTGAAGAGAGGCGGAGCTATGGCTACACCTTC
NA,TRBV28,16,TRBD2,TRBJ2-7,CASSQGSGGNSYEQYF,TGTGCCAGCAGCCAGGGTTCGGGGGGGAACTCCTACGAGCAGTACTTC
NA,TRBV29-1,14,TRBD2,TRBJ2-1,CSVVVGGAMNEQFF,TGCAGCGTTGTAGTCGGGGGGGCGATGAATGAGCAGTTCTTC
NA,TRBV19,15,NA,TRBJ2-3,CASSIRRTSTDTQYF,TGTGCCAGTAGTATACGGAGGACTAGCACAGATACGCAGTATTTT
few,TRBV6-5,13,TRBD1,TRBJ2-3,CASSDRETDTQYF,TGTGCCAGCAGTGACAGGGAGACAGATACGCAGTATTTT